The clone carrying this TCR beta chain was counted once. Antigen unknown. This specimen comes from a study of OX40 agonist ivuxolimab in advanced cancers. The study, taken as a whole, reports: The investigators did not determine what antigen specificity the expanded peripheral T cells had.

Profiling relied on immunoSEQ multiplex PCR, and the TCRdb table lists in-frame clones only, not all of them. The repertoire holds some 62,000 clones, with 92% as singletons. The germline V gene encodes CDR1 MGHRA and CDR2 YSYEKL. V lost 0 bases and J lost 5, with 7 bases in between. The CDR3 totals 13 residues. V gene TRBV4-1 combines with J gene TRBJ1-2; the D gene is possibly TRBD1 (5 bases). Sequencing was performed on CD4+ or CD8+ T cells sorted from blood, taken in a trial of the OX40 agonist ivuxolimab. The clonotype comes from an adult with an advanced solid tumor such as melanoma, head and neck, liver or kidney cancer. The CDR3: CASSQDRQYGYTF. The CDR3 DNA reads TGCGCCAGCAGCCAAGACCGACAGTATGGCTACACCTTC.